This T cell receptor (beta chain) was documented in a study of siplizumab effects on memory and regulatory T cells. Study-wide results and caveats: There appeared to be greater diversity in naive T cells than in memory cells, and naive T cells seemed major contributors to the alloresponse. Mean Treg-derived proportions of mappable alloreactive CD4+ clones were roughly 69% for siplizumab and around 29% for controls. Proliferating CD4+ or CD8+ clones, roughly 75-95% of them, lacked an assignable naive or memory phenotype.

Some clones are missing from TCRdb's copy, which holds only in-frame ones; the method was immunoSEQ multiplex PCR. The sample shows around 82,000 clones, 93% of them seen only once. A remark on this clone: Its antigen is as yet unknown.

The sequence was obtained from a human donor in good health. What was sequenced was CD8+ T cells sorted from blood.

The CDR3 here is CASSQGTPPNSPLHF. The CDR3 nucleotides read TGCGCCAGCAGCCAAGGAACTCCTCCTAATTCACCCCTCCACTTT. The chain recombines TRBV4-1 with TRBJ1-6, with D unclear. There are 15 residues in the CDR3. Trimming cost V 1 base and J 6 bases, with 10 bases left between them. CDR1 and CDR2 (germline): MGHRA, YSYEKL.